This T cell receptor (beta chain) was identified during a study of T cells after posttransplantation cyclophosphamide. Study-wide findings and caveats: Later blood repertoires were often dominated by clones from the donor CD8+ memory compartment. After PTCy, TRB diversity resembled that of CNI/methotrexate controls.

Cyclophosphamide on days +3 and +4 followed busulfan-fludarabine conditioning and a marrow graft. Concerning this clone: No antigen is known for it.

CDR3 length equals 18 residues. J lost 0 bases, V lost 0 bases, and 10 bases had no gene match. Germline V CDR1 and CDR2: SGHRS, YFSETQ. Profiling relied on immunoSEQ multiplex PCR, and the TCRdb table lists in-frame clones only, not all of them. The sample records about 42,000 clones, 90% being singletons. The material sequenced was PBMCs, taken 55 to 70 days after allogeneic stem cell transplant with posttransplant cyclophosphamide. This receptor was obtained from a male patient aged 60-69 years who received an allogeneic stem cell transplant from a related donor and was CMV-positive. The graft donor may have contributed some T cells. This rearrangement joins TRBV5-1 to TRBJ2-7; 9 bases line up with TRBD2. The CDR3 coding sequence is TGCGCCAGCAGCTTGGCCCCCTCAACTAGCGGGTTCTCCTACGAGCAGTACTTC. Translating it yields CASSLAPSTSGFSYEQYF.